Given below is one TCR beta chain in context. Here immunoSEQ multiplex PCR was the method, and the copy in TCRdb shows in-frame clones only, minus some. Among 310,000 or so clones, about 91% were seen once, and the ten largest hold around 9.3%. This specimen comes from a study of blood T cell repertoires in COVID-19. Overall study context: Acute and convalescent COVID-19 samples came from the United States, Italy and Spain. Nucleic acid was either cDNA or gDNA, and it came from T cells, B-cell-depleted T cells, or PBMCs.

In assigning cohorts, the study relied on participant-reported clinical history. Donors in Cohort 3 counted as recovered after two negative PCRs, clearance, or symptom resolution. The ends were cut back, 9 bases at V and 5 bases at J, with 14 bases in the middle. CDR3 length: 12 residues. V and J are TRBV5-3 and TRBJ1-1; unclear D gene. TRBV5-3 is an ORF for which the function is uncertain. This sequence was found in a woman aged 18-29 years who had recovered from COVID-19. The specimen was PBMCs or T cells enriched from blood (not recorded which). The CDR3 is CATASESTEAFF. The CDR3 bases are TGTGCCACCGCGAGCGAGAGTACTGAAGCTTTCTTT.